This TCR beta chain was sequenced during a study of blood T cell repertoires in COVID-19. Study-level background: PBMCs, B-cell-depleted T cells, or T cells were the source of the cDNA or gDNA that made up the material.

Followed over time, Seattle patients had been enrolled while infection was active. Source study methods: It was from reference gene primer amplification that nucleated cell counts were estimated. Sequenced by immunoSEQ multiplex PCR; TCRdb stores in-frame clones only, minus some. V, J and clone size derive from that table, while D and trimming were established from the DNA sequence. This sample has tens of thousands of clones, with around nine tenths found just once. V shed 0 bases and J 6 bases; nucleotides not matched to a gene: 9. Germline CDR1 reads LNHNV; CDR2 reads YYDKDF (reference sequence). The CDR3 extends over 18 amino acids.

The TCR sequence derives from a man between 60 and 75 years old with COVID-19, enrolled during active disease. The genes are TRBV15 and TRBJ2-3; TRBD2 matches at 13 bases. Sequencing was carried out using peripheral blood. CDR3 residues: CATSRELGTSGTLDTQYF. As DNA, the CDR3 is TGTGCCACCAGCAGAGAGTTAGGGACTAGCGGGACTCTGGATACGCAGTATTTT. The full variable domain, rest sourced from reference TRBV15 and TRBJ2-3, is DAMVIQNPRYQVTQFGKPVTLSCSQTLNHNVMYWYQQKSSQAPKLLFHYYDKDFNNEADTPDNFQSRRPNTSFCFLDIRSPGLGDTAMYLCATSRELGTSGTLDTQYFGPGTRLTVL.